The 21 T cell receptor beta chains in this list originate from one sample, sequenced in a study of T cells in Graves' hyperthyroidism and ophthalmopathy. Researchers amplified the TCR beta CDR3 regions from RNA transcripts. TCR CDR3 underwent first-round RT-PCR with the HTBI primer set. TCRdb re-analysed the multiplex PCR reads in MiXCR, keeping a single row per CDR3 protein. Among approximately 720,000 distinct CDR3 sequences listed, 18% were seen once. The source material was blood. Receptors were obtained from a woman aged 45-65 years with Graves' hyperthyroidism that later progressed to Graves' ophthalmopathy.

This clonotype was counted a few times. This chain connects TRBV4-1 to TRBJ2-7; no definite D call. This CDR3 contains 14 residues. Germline CDR1 is MGHRA and CDR2 is YSYEKL. Trimming took off 2 bases at V and 2 bases at J, with 10 bases between the two ends. The CDR3: CASSQTAITYEQYF. The CDR3 DNA sequence: TGCGCCAGCAGCCAAACGGCGATAACCTACGAGCAGTACTTC.

Points on this clonotype: A much larger clone differs by one base, so this may be a read error. The chain uses TRBV2 and TRBJ1-1; D not resolved. Germline CDR1 SNHLY, CDR2 FYNNEI. The CDR3 totals 12 residues. CDR3 protein: CAVSEVNTEALF. DNA of the CDR3: TGTGCCGTATCGGAGGTTAACACTGAAGCTCTCTTT.

The sample holds many counts of this clonotype. At one of its ends the junction is not consistent with the germline gene, which may arise from a read error. In nucleotides, the CDR3 is TGTGCCAGCAGCCAAGTAAGAGGACAGGGGAACTCCGGGGAGCTGTTTTTT. Translation: CASSQVRGQGNSGELFF. The gene calls are TRBV3-1 and TRBJ2-2; 9 nucleotides agree with TRBD1. Germline CDR1 and CDR2: LGHDT and YNNKEL (reference sequence). The CDR3 sequence is 17 residues long.

This chain joins TRBV12-3 or TRBV12-4 and TRBJ2-7; perhaps TRBD1 as D (8 bases). V was shortened by 6 bases and J by 3 bases, with 18 bases between the two germline ends. The CDR3 runs 15 residues. CDR3 in DNA: TGTGCCAGCAGCCCTAACACAGGGGGGGGCTACGAGCAGTACTTC. Its protein product is CASSPNTGGGYEQYF.

The chain carries TRBV30 and TRBJ2-3; D may be TRBD1 (5 bases). Germline V gene data show CDR1 as GTSNPN and CDR2 as SVGIG (reference sequence). The length of the CDR3 is 11 residues. V gave up 1 base and J gave up 7 bases, with 6 bases separating them. CDR3 sequence: CAWSAGNTQYF. For the CDR3, the DNA is TGTGCCTGGAGTGCAGGGAATACGCAGTATTTT.

At least ten counts were recorded for this clonotype. The chain couples TRBV3-1 to TRBJ1-3; D is uncertain. There are 14 residues in the CDR3. CDR1 and CDR2 from the germline V gene are LGHDT and YNNKEL (reference sequence). The ends were cut back, 1 base at V and 6 bases at J, with 10 bases in the middle. CDR3 DNA: TGTGCCAGCAGCCAAGGTTTGATGCCAAACACCATATATTTT. Its translation: CASSQGLMPNTIYF.

This clonotype turned up a few times. The V and J genes are TRBV27 and TRBJ2-5; 9 bases line up with TRBD2. The germline V gene has CDR1 MNHEY and CDR2 SMNVEV (reference sequence). The V gene end was trimmed by 2 bases and the J gene end by 4 bases; junction bases not matched to a gene: 2. The CDR3 spans 14 residues. CDR3 amino acids: CASSLLAGLETQYF. CDR3 in DNA: TGTGCCAGCAGTTTACTAGCGGGACTAGAGACCCAGTACTTC.

This clonotype was picked up many times. The gene calls are TRBV2 and TRBJ1-2; 7 bases line up with TRBD1. The CDR3 covers 13 residues. V gave up 4 bases and J gave up 7 bases; unmatched junction bases: 6. The germline V gene encodes CDR1 SNHLY and CDR2 FYNNEI. This chain's CDR3 is CASSVQGQGGYTF. CDR3 DNA: TGTGCCAGCAGTGTACAGGGGCAGGGTGGCTACACCTTC.

In DNA form, the CDR3 reads TGTGCCAGCAGCTCGCTTGGGCTCCAGGGTTCCGGCAATCAGCCCCAGCATTTT. This translates into CASSSLGLQGSGNQPQHF. V and J are TRBV7-8 and TRBJ1-5; a possible D gene is TRBD1 (5 bases). V lost 4 bases, J lost 2 bases, and 21 bases lay in between. The germline V gene encodes CDR1 SGHVS and CDR2 FQNEAQ. The CDR3 extends over 18 amino acids.

This rearrangement joins TRBV6-1 to TRBJ1-4; 10 bases are a match to TRBD1. Germline V CDR1 and CDR2: MNHNS, SASEGT. With 6 bases clipped from V and 6 bases from J, the junction kept 7 bases outside the gene matches. CDR3 length equals 15 residues. The CDR3 DNA reads TGTGCCAGCAGAGCCCCGGGACAGGGGCATGAAAAACTGTTTTTT. It is translated as CASRAPGQGHEKLFF.

This clonotype was observed at least ten times. The chain uses TRBV5-1 and TRBJ1-1; possibly TRBD1 for D (5 bases). The CDR3 runs 14 residues. Germline V lookup: CDR1 SGHRS, CDR2 YFSETQ. V gave up 0 bases and J gave up 7 bases, with 13 bases separating them. As DNA, the CDR3 is TGCGCCAGCAGCTTGGTGGGGGACCGGGGTGAAGCTTTCTTT. As protein: CASSLVGDRGEAFF.

This clonotype was counted many times. V is TRBV6-1 and J is TRBJ2-5, with 11 nucleotides matching TRBD2. Germline CDR1 is MNHNS and CDR2 is SASEGT. The length of the CDR3 is 16 residues. Unmatched junction bases numbered 5, after V lost 4 bases and J lost 1 base. CDR3 sequence (DNA): TGTGCCAGCAGTGGTAGACTAGCGGGATCCCAAGAGACCCAGTACTTC. This codes for CASSGRLAGSQETQYF.

The V gene is TRBV6-1, the J gene TRBJ2-2; 11 positions agree with TRBD2. V shed 6 bases, J shed 7 bases, and the junction held 13 bases outside the gene matches. This CDR3 region has 17 residues. Germline CDR1 reads MNHNS; CDR2 reads SASEGT. CDR3 amino acids: CASRTGTSGRLGGELFF. The CDR3 DNA is TGTGCCAGCAGAACCGGGACTAGCGGCCGACTAGGCGGGGAGCTGTTTTTT.

The chain recombines TRBV5-4 with TRBJ2-3; unclear D gene. Looked up from germline, CDR1 is SGHNT and CDR2 is YYREEE (reference sequence). V gave up 0 bases and J gave up 0 bases, with 8 bases separating them. The CDR3 is 15 amino acids. The CDR3 sequence is CASSLAPTSTDTQYF. CDR3 nucleotides: TGTGCCAGCAGCTTGGCTCCTACCAGCACAGATACGCAGTATTTT.

This rearrangement joins TRBV20-1 to TRBJ1-5; TRBD1 might be the D (5 bases). From germline, CDR1 is DFQATT and CDR2 SNEGSKA (reference sequence). V was pared by 7 bases and J by 4 bases, with 14 bases between. The CDR3 is made up of 13 amino acids. CDR3 region: CSVPPQGNQPQHF. CDR3 in DNA: TGCAGTGTCCCTCCCCAGGGAAATCAGCCCCAGCATTTT.

This clonotype was counted a few times. The rearrangement links TRBV5-1 to TRBJ1-3; no clear D gene. V gave up 3 bases and J gave up 4 bases, with 14 bases separating them. Germline lookup yields CDR1 SGHRS and CDR2 YFSETQ. The length of the CDR3 is 15 residues. CDR3 sequence: CASSSGPAPGNTIYF. In DNA form, the CDR3 reads TGCGCCAGCAGCTCCGGGCCTGCTCCCGGAAACACCATATATTTT.

The chain links TRBV4-2 to TRBJ2-7; no firm D call. This CDR3 has 18 residues. V lost 0 bases to trimming and J lost 6 bases, with 24 bases between them. The germline V gene has CDR1 LGHNA and CDR2 YNFKEQ. CDR3 protein: CASSQDPQGRLIVSEQYF. The CDR3 region has the DNA TGTGCCAGCAGCCAAGACCCGCAAGGGCGCCTTATAGTCTCCGAGCAGTACTTC.

This chain connects TRBV14 to TRBJ2-1; 9 positions match TRBD2. Germline-derived CDR1 and CDR2 are SGHDN and FVKESK. The J segment lost 7 bases and the V segment lost 2 bases, leaving 6 bases of the junction unmatched. The CDR3 sequence is 15 residues long. Here the CDR3 DNA reads TGTGCCAGCAGCCAACGTGGCGGGGGGGATAATGAGCAGTTCTTC. Translation: CASSQRGGGDNEQFF.

The chain joins TRBV29-1 to TRBJ1-1, with D perhaps matching TRBD1 (5 bases). The germline CDR1 and CDR2 sequences are SQVTM and ANQGSEA. Trimming left V 1 base short and J 6 bases short, with 9 bases between. The CDR3 has 12 residues. The CDR3 nucleotides are TGCAGCGTTGAAGGGGGCAGGGCTGAAGCTTTCTTT. Encoded protein: CSVEGGRAEAFF.

At least ten counts were recorded for this clonotype. This rearrangement joins TRBV9 to TRBJ1-1, with 9 positions matching TRBD1. Germline CDR1 SGDLS, CDR2 YYNGEE. The CDR3 length is 17 residues. Germline trimming cut 0 bases from V and 2 bases from J; bases unmatched to any gene: 8. The CDR3 spells CASSVGPGQGPNTEAFF. CDR3 bases: TGTGCCAGCAGCGTAGGTCCGGGACAGGGACCAAACACTGAAGCTTTCTTT.

The V call is TRBV10-1, the J call TRBJ2-5; D uncertain. Trimming shortened V by 2 bases and J by 3 bases, and 7 bases separated the two germline ends. The germline CDR1 and CDR2 sequences are WNHNN and SYGVQD (reference sequence). This CDR3 is built from 13 residues. CDR3 coding DNA: TGCGCCAGCAGTGAGACCCTTAAAGAGACCCAGTACTTC. This encodes CASSETLKETQYF.